The rows below give T cell receptor beta chains drawn from one sample of a study of somatic mutations in cytotoxic T cells in rheumatoid arthritis. The data were produced by immunoSEQ multiplex PCR, yet TCRdb's version contains in-frame clones alone and is incomplete. The data contain 7,200 or so clones, roughly 70% of them singletons. The sequenced material came from CD8+ T cells sorted from blood. The receptors stem from a man aged 35 to 55 in good health. Both conserved end residues are part of each CDR3. Each record gives: CDR3 protein, J gene, V gene.

CDR3aa: CASSLSTLPTSGRTFF
j_gene: TRBJ2-1
v_gene: TRBV27

CDR3aa: CASSPGQGEQPQHF
j_gene: TRBJ1-5
v_gene: TRBV4-3

CDR3aa: CASSHHSAGTGARGLAKETQYF
j_gene: TRBJ2-5
v_gene: TRBV4-1

CDR3aa: CASSVAGGYQPQHF
j_gene: TRBJ1-5
v_gene: TRBV2

CDR3aa: CASRDTANTEAFF
j_gene: TRBJ1-1
v_gene: TRBV6-4

CDR3aa: CTSSQEGQGGEKLFF
j_gene: TRBJ1-4
v_gene: TRBV1

CDR3aa: CASSLDLGDNQGEKLFF
j_gene: TRBJ1-4
v_gene: TRBV5-6

CDR3aa: CASSPLGQGYGYTF
j_gene: TRBJ1-2
v_gene: TRBV6-1

CDR3aa: CASSLGTSGEQFF
j_gene: TRBJ2-1
v_gene: TRBV7-6

CDR3aa: CASSPTSGSGELFF
j_gene: TRBJ2-2
v_gene: TRBV10-2

CDR3aa: CASSSTGTGEDEQFF
j_gene: TRBJ2-1
v_gene: TRBV7-9

CDR3aa: CASRIQSSPYNEQFF
j_gene: TRBJ2-1
v_gene: TRBV2

CDR3aa: CASSVGGSTGDEQYF
j_gene: TRBJ2-7
v_gene: TRBV9

CDR3aa: CASSPLAGGPDTQYF
j_gene: TRBJ2-3
v_gene: TRBV28

CDR3aa: CASSLTGQPQHF
j_gene: TRBJ1-5
v_gene: TRBV27

CDR3aa: CATRGGASWNQPQHF
j_gene: TRBJ1-5
v_gene: TRBV28

CDR3aa: CASSLRQGTDTQYF
j_gene: TRBJ2-3
v_gene: TRBV5-1

CDR3aa: CASSFSGGGFTEAFF
j_gene: TRBJ1-1
v_gene: TRBV27

CDR3aa: CATSPGERGVAYNEQFF
j_gene: TRBJ2-1
v_gene: TRBV10-3

CDR3aa: CASSSLPAWNYGYTF
j_gene: TRBJ1-2
v_gene: TRBV28

CDR3aa: CASSYSGQRTDTQYF
j_gene: TRBJ2-3
v_gene: TRBV6-5

CDR3aa: CASSQDGAGMDTEAFF
j_gene: TRBJ1-1
v_gene: TRBV4-2

CDR3aa: CASSPQGDPQETQYF
j_gene: TRBJ2-5
v_gene: TRBV6-6

CDR3aa: CASRWGGEQYF
j_gene: TRBJ2-7
v_gene: TRBV27

CDR3aa: CASEQRTSGQETQYF
j_gene: TRBJ2-5
v_gene: TRBV28

CDR3aa: CASSAVSWVETQYF
j_gene: TRBJ2-5
v_gene: TRBV5-1

CDR3aa: CASSVEAVNEKLFF
j_gene: TRBJ1-4
v_gene: TRBV9

CDR3aa: CASSLAAAGGSYEQYF
j_gene: TRBJ2-7
v_gene: TRBV5-5

CDR3aa: CASSPLGLAGNNEQFF
j_gene: TRBJ2-1
v_gene: TRBV7-6

CDR3aa: CASSRGLNTEAFF
j_gene: TRBJ1-1
v_gene: TRBV7-3

CDR3aa: CASSLAAGGTTDTQYF
j_gene: TRBJ2-3
v_gene: TRBV7-9

CDR3aa: CASSRSGRVDEKLFF
j_gene: TRBJ1-4
v_gene: TRBV19

CDR3aa: CASSDSTSGRFNTGELFF
j_gene: TRBJ2-2
v_gene: TRBV6-4

CDR3aa: CASSSGTGNTEAFF
j_gene: TRBJ1-1
v_gene: TRBV7-9

CDR3aa: CASSPGASGGYGYTF
j_gene: TRBJ1-2
v_gene: TRBV9

CDR3aa: CASSLGLLDTGELFF
j_gene: TRBJ2-2
v_gene: TRBV28

CDR3aa: CASSPDRRGYEQYF
j_gene: TRBJ2-7
v_gene: TRBV5-4

CDR3aa: CASSLGPGTSGRNEQFF
j_gene: TRBJ2-1
v_gene: TRBV7-6

CDR3aa: CASSALQVGASGELFF
j_gene: TRBJ2-2
v_gene: TRBV9

CDR3aa: CASSLYRDTDTQYF
j_gene: TRBJ2-3
v_gene: TRBV27

CDR3aa: CASRLDRTYEQYF
j_gene: TRBJ2-7
v_gene: TRBV7-9

CDR3aa: CASSQDLHSNQPQHF
j_gene: TRBJ1-5
v_gene: TRBV4-2

CDR3aa: CASSLSDSNQPQHF
j_gene: TRBJ1-5
v_gene: TRBV27

CDR3aa: CASSIGTGHTGELFF
j_gene: TRBJ2-2
v_gene: TRBV7-6

CDR3aa: CASSSPSGLASYNEQFF
j_gene: TRBJ2-1
v_gene: TRBV28

CDR3aa: CASSLWEGAPNYEQYF
j_gene: TRBJ2-7
v_gene: TRBV28

CDR3aa: CASSLRGRYNEQFF
j_gene: TRBJ2-1
v_gene: TRBV7-8

CDR3aa: CASSFGRLARDTGELFF
j_gene: TRBJ2-2
v_gene: TRBV11-2